This T cell receptor (beta chain) was obtained from a study of T cell repertoires in cytomegalovirus infection. This clonotype showed up just a few times. Its antigen is not known. Study observations and caveats: The study found HLA-C-restricted CMV-specific TCR beta clonotypes dominating the ex vivo response. Identification of carriers of CMV plus the relevant HLA was performed using cumulative public TCR beta family frequency.

Trimming left V 1 base short and J 0 bases short, with 7 bases between. Germline CDR1 SGHVS, CDR2 FQNEAQ. This CDR3 comprises 15 residues. TCRdb reprocessed the reads via MiXCR and lists one record per CDR3 protein. This sample yields 180,000 or so distinct CDR3 sequences, of which roughly a sixth are seen a single time; 20% to 25% belongs to the top ten. The V and J genes are TRBV7-8 and TRBJ1-5, with D maybe TRBD1 (5 bases). This receptor was taken from a human donor in good health (CMV status not recorded). Some clones in this sample may be carry-over from other donors' samples. Sequencing input: CD8+ T cells from PBMCs. The DNA of the CDR3 is TGTGCCAGCAGCTTAGGGGACCATAGCAATCAGCCCCAGCATTTT. Amino acid sequence: CASSLGDHSNQPQHF.